This entry describes one T cell receptor (beta chain). Its antigen is unidentified. These data originate in a study of cytomegalovirus exposure and HLA in healthy donors. On the study more broadly: The 120 validation repertoires and the approximately 630 first-cohort repertoires shared a platform, a later analysis reported.

Here immunoSEQ multiplex PCR was the method, and the copy in TCRdb shows in-frame clones only, minus some. The sample contains some 170,000 clones, around nine tenths of which appear only once. Germline V gives CDR1 SGHRS, CDR2 YFSETQ. Trimming left V 0 bases short and J 1 base short, with 14 bases between. This CDR3 spans 16 amino acids. Study-wide findings and caveats: TCR beta chains numbering under 200 were designated cytomegalovirus-associated.

The J gene is TRBJ2-7, the V gene TRBV5-1; maybe TRBD1 (6 bases). The TCR originated in a woman aged 25 to 45 in good health and CMV-seronegative. Material: PBMCs. CDR3 amino acids: CASSLATGRGSYEQYF. The DNA of the CDR3 is TGCGCCAGCAGCTTGGCAACAGGGAGAGGGTCCTACGAGCAGTACTTC. The full variable domain, its missing parts supplied by reference TRBV5-1 and TRBJ2-7, is KAGVTQTPRYLIKTRGQQVTLSCSPISGHRSVSWYQQTPGQGLQFLFEYFSETQRNKGNFPGRFSGRQFSNSRSEMNVSTLELGDSALYLCASSLATGRGSYEQYFGPGTRLTVT.